This T cell receptor beta chain emerged from a study of blood T cell repertoires in COVID-19. The overall study: The samples span acute and convalescent COVID-19 from the United States, Italy and Spain.

Repertoires were generated with immunoSEQ multiplex PCR, while TCRdb's copy carries only in-frame clones and drops some. The table has more than 150,000 clones, roughly 84% seen once; the top ten hold over 12%. CDR1 and CDR2 from the germline V gene are MGHRA and YSYEKL. Trimming took 1 base from V and 3 from J, leaving 13 bases between them. The CDR3 totals 16 residues. The chain joins TRBV4-1 to TRBJ2-1; D is unresolved. This clonotype was obtained from a man younger than 30 with active or convalescent COVID-19. Material for sequencing was peripheral blood. This chain's CDR3 is CASSQGLLRVYNEQFF. DNA of the CDR3: TGCGCCAGCAGCCAAGGGTTACTACGTGTCTACAATGAGCAGTTCTTC.